These T cell receptor beta chains were read from a single sample in a study of chemoradiotherapy in HPV16-positive cancers. Using immunoSEQ multiplex PCR, the repertoire was profiled, and TCRdb retains in-frame clones only, with some absent. The sample includes about 30,000 clones, 90% to 95% of them seen just once. Here the sequenced sample was blood, taken from a patient who underwent chemoradiotherapy. The source of these receptors is a human donor with HPV-associated anogenital cancer. Each CDR3 is given with its conserved first and last residue. A D gene is named only where the DNA matches it firmly. Clone size is not always given. Where it is, it says once, few, many or a class for expanded clones.

CDR3aa	CDR3nt	j_gene	d_gene	v_gene	abundance
CASSMRSLEAFF	TGTGCCAGTAGTATGAGAAGCCTAGAAGCTTTCTTT	TRBJ1-1	NA	TRBV19	NA
CASSFGQGLNQPQHF	TGTGCCAGCAGCTTCGGACAGGGCCTGAATCAGCCCCAGCATTTT	TRBJ1-5	TRBD1	TRBV7-2	NA
CASSWGGSGSIYAGGQFF	TGTGCCAGCAGCTGGGGAGGGAGCGGGTCCATATACGCGGGGGGGCAGTTCTTC	TRBJ2-1	TRBD2	TRBV5-4	NA
CASSQDFDYSGQNYEQYF	TGCGCCAGCAGCCAAGATTTTGACTATAGCGGGCAAAACTACGAGCAGTACTTC	TRBJ2-7	TRBD2	TRBV4-3	NA
CASSLVTSGPRDTQYF	TGTGCCAGCAGCTTAGTCACTAGCGGACCACGAGATACGCAGTATTTT	TRBJ2-3	TRBD2	TRBV7-6	NA
CASSLGLTNEDTQYF	TGTGCCAGCAGCTTGGGACTAACCAACGAGGATACGCAGTATTTT	TRBJ2-3	NA	TRBV5-4	NA
CSVAVSLNTEAFF	TGCAGCGTTGCGGTGAGCTTGAACACTGAAGCTTTCTTT	TRBJ1-1	NA	TRBV29-1	NA
CASSFDTRYGYTF	TGTGCCAGCAGCTTCGACACTCGCTATGGCTACACCTTC	TRBJ1-2	NA	TRBV7-8	few
CASSTGTANSPLHF	TGTGCCAGCTCTACCGGGACTGCAAATTCACCCCTCCACTTT	TRBJ1-6	NA	TRBV18	NA
CASSGLRDYGTDTQYF	TGTGCCAGCAGCGGACTCCGGGACTACGGCACAGATACGCAGTATTTT	TRBJ2-3	TRBD2	TRBV9	NA
CASSLEFGAAYEQYF	TGCGCCAGCAGCTTGGAGTTTGGGGCAGCTTACGAGCAGTACTTC	TRBJ2-7	NA	TRBV5-1	NA
CASSSTGGSDGYTF	TGTGCCAGCAGCTCAACAGGGGGCTCCGACGGCTACACCTTC	TRBJ1-2	TRBD1	TRBV11-2	NA
CASSLAGAYEQYF	TGTGCCAGCAGTCTAGCGGGGGCCTACGAGCAGTACTTC	TRBJ2-7	TRBD2	TRBV28	NA
CASSAHPGLGPYEQYF	TGTGCCAGCAGCGCTCATCCGGGACTAGGACCCTACGAGCAGTACTTC	TRBJ2-7	TRBD2	TRBV9	NA
CASSSRLAGGGETQYF	TGTGCCAGCAGCTCCAGACTAGCGGGGGGAGGAGAGACCCAGTACTTC	TRBJ2-5	TRBD2	TRBV11-2	NA
CAWSLMRGAGETQYF	TGTGCCTGGAGTTTGATGCGGGGGGCGGGAGAGACCCAGTACTTC	TRBJ2-5	TRBD2	TRBV30	NA
CATSFRMGANVLTF	TGTGCCACCAGCTTTCGCATGGGGGCCAACGTCCTGACTTTC	TRBJ2-6	NA	TRBV15	NA
CASSFKGLVNVNIQYF	TGTGCCAGCAGCTTCAAGGGGCTAGTGAACGTAAACATTCAGTACTTC	TRBJ2-4	NA	TRBV5-4	NA
CASNTVPGLPNNEQFF	TGTGCCAGCAACACCGTTCCGGGACTTCCGAACAATGAGCAGTTCTTC	TRBJ2-1	NA	TRBV5-5	NA
CASSYGSRNTEAFF	TGTGCCAGCAGTTACGGGTCCAGGAACACTGAAGCTTTCTTT	TRBJ1-1	NA	TRBV6-5	NA
CASSLGQSQETQYF	TGCGCCAGCAGCTTAGGACAAAGCCAAGAGACCCAGTACTTC	TRBJ2-5	NA	TRBV5-1	NA
CASSLGTNNEQFF	TGTGCCAGCAGCTTAGGAACCAACAATGAGCAGTTCTTC	TRBJ2-1	NA	TRBV7-9	NA
CASIPGGGKNTIYF	TGTGCCAGCATCCCGGGGGGAGGGAAAAACACCATATATTTT	TRBJ1-3	NA	TRBV6-6	NA
CASSLMGTGTNYGYTF	TGTGCCAGCAGTCTAATGGGGACAGGGACTAACTATGGCTACACCTTC	TRBJ1-2	TRBD1	TRBV27	NA
CASSGDRGSGELFF	TGTGCCAGCAGCGGGGACAGGGGGTCCGGGGAGCTGTTTTTT	TRBJ2-2	TRBD1	TRBV2	NA
CASSTDEGTNTGELFF	TGTGCCAGCAGTACCGACGAGGGAACAAACACCGGGGAGCTGTTTTTT	TRBJ2-2	NA	TRBV28	NA
CASSRRGRALGTDTQYF	TGTGCCAGCAGCCGTCGCGGGAGGGCCCTCGGAACAGATACGCAGTATTTT	TRBJ2-3	TRBD2	TRBV7-9	NA
CASSSGTSVKNEQFF	TGTGCCAGCAGTTCCGGGACTAGCGTGAAGAATGAGCAGTTCTTC	TRBJ2-1	TRBD2	TRBV6-1	NA
CSLLLTHERGITEAFF	TGCAGTCTCCTCCTAACGCACGAGCGGGGGATCACTGAAGCTTTCTTT	TRBJ1-1	NA	TRBV29-1	NA
CASSPKLATGELFF	TGTGCCAGCAGCCCAAAACTAGCTACCGGGGAGCTGTTTTTT	TRBJ2-2	NA	TRBV9	NA
CASSSPAGGSSYEQYF	TGTGCCAGCAGTTCCCCCGCAGGGGGCAGCTCCTACGAGCAGTACTTC	TRBJ2-7	TRBD1	TRBV28	NA
CASSFARQGGSPLHF	TGTGCCAGCAGTTTCGCCCGACAGGGAGGATCACCCCTCCACTTT	TRBJ1-6	TRBD1	TRBV28	few
CASSLGVVAAFF	TGTGCCAGCAGCTTAGGGGTGGTGGCAGCTTTCTTT	TRBJ1-1	NA	TRBV7-9	NA
CSVEGLAGVANEQFF	TGCAGCGTTGAGGGGCTAGCGGGGGTCGCGAATGAGCAGTTCTTC	TRBJ2-1	TRBD2	TRBV29-1	NA
CASSLGRGGNTEAFF	TGTGCCAGCAGCTTAGGTCGTGGAGGGAACACTGAAGCTTTCTTT	TRBJ1-1	NA	TRBV11-2	NA
CATLPDSPTISYEQYF	TGTGCCACCCTCCCGGACAGCCCCACTATTTCCTACGAGCAGTACTTC	TRBJ2-7	NA	TRBV28	NA
CASSPATHTGYTF	TGTGCCAGCAGCCCCGCGACCCATACTGGCTACACCTTC	TRBJ1-2	NA	TRBV5-4	NA
CASSLGTWDLNEQFF	TGTGCCAGCAGCTTAGGTACATGGGACCTCAATGAGCAGTTCTTC	TRBJ2-1	NA	TRBV13	NA
CASGGGHTQYF	TGTGCCAGCGGGGGCGGGCATACCCAGTACTTC	TRBJ2-5	NA	TRBV7-8	NA
CASSYNAGGPYEQYF	TGTGCCAGCAGCTATAACGCAGGGGGCCCCTACGAGCAGTACTTC	TRBJ2-7	TRBD1	TRBV7-2	once
CASSLVAGSSGNTIYF	TGTGCCAGCAGCTTGGTGGCAGGCTCCTCTGGAAACACCATATATTTT	TRBJ1-3	NA	TRBV5-6	NA
CASSQTYEQYF	TGTGCCAGCAGTCAAACCTACGAGCAGTACTTC	TRBJ2-7	NA	TRBV6-5	NA
CAWSGGETQYF	TGTGCCTGGAGCGGGGGAGAGACCCAGTACTTC	TRBJ2-5	NA	TRBV30	NA
CASSVEGGSQETQYF	TGTGCCAGCAGCGTAGAGGGGGGGTCTCAAGAGACCCAGTACTTC	TRBJ2-5	NA	TRBV9	NA
CASSLGHTYGYTF	TGTGCCAGCAGCTTAGGGCACACCTATGGCTACACCTTC	TRBJ1-2	NA	TRBV11-2	NA
CASSRITGSYGYTF	TGTGCCAGCAGCCGGATCACGGGGTCCTATGGCTACACCTTC	TRBJ1-2	NA	TRBV6-5	NA
CASSPPVGTGYTEAFF	TGTGCCAGCTCACCACCGGTTGGGACAGGGTACACTGAAGCTTTCTTT	TRBJ1-1	TRBD1	TRBV18	few